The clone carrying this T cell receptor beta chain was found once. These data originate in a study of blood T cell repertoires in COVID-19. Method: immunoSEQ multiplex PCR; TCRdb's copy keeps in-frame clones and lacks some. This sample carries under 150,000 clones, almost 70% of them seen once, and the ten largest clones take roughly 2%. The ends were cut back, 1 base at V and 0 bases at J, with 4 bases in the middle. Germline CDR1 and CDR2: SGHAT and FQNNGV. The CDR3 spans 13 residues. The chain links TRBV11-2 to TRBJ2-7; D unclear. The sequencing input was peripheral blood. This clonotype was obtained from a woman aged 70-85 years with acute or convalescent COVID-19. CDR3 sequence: CASSLASSYEQYF. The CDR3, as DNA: TGTGCCAGCAGCTTAGCGAGCTCCTACGAGCAGTACTTC.